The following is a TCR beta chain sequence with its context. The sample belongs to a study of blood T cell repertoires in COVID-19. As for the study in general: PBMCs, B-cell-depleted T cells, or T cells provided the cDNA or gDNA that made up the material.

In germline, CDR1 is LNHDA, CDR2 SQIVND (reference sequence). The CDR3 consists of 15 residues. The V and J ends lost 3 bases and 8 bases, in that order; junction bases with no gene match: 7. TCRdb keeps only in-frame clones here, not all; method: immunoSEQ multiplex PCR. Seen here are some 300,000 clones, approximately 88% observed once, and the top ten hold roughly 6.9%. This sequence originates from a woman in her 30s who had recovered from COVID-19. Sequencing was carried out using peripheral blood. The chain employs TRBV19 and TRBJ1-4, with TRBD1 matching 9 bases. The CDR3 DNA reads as TGTGCCAGTAGTATCATGGGACAGGGTGAGGAAAAACTGTTTTTT. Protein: CASSIMGQGEEKLFF.